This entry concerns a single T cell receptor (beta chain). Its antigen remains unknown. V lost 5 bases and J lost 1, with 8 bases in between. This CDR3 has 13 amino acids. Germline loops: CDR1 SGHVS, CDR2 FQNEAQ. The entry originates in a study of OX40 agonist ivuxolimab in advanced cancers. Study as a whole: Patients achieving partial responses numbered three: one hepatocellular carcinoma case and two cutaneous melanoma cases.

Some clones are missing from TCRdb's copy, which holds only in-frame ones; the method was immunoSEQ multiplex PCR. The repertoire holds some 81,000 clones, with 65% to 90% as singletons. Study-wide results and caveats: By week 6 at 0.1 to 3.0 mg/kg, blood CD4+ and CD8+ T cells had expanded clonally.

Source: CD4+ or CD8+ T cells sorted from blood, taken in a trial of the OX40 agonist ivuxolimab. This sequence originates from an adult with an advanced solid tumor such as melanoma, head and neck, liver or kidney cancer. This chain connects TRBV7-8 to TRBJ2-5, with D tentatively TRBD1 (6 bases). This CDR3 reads CASSLDSQETQYF. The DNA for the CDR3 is TGTGCCAGCAGCCTGGACAGCCAAGAGACCCAGTACTTC.